Shown below are 32 T cell receptor beta chains from a single sample sequenced in a study of blood T cell dynamics during melanoma immunotherapy. Sequenced by immunoSEQ multiplex PCR; TCRdb stores in-frame clones only, minus some. This repertoire shows 25,000 to 30,000 clones, around four fifths found once; its top ten account for about a tenth. Indicated time point: week 3, after first cycle of checkpoint inhibitor. Sequencing was performed on blood, taken from a patient treated with checkpoint blockade. The receptors derive from a human donor with melanoma.

This sequence joins TRBV9 and TRBJ2-5; D is possibly TRBD2 (5 bases). The CDR3 totals 16 residues. Germline CDR1 SGDLS, CDR2 YYNGEE. V was clipped by 0 bases and J by 2 bases, with 14 bases between them. The chain's CDR3 is CASSVGTGSGQETQYF. CDR3 sequence (DNA): TGTGCCAGCAGCGTAGGTACGGGATCGGGACAAGAGACCCAGTACTTC.

The chain joins TRBV28 to TRBJ2-1; a possible D gene is TRBD2 (6 bases). The germline CDR1 and CDR2 sequences are MDHEN and SYDVKM. V was trimmed by 6 bases and J by 7 bases, leaving 19 bases between them. The CDR3 has 15 residues. CDR3 DNA sequence: TGTGCCAGCAGCCCCCTGGCGGGAACGGGGAATGAGCAGTTCTTC. Translation gives CASSPLAGTGNEQFF.

The genes are TRBV18 and TRBJ1-2, with D tentatively TRBD1 (5 bases). V gave up 3 bases and J gave up 4 bases, with 15 bases separating them. CDR1 and CDR2 (germline): KGHSH, LQKENI. The CDR3 has 15 amino acids. CDR3 sequence: CASSPDQGSAYGYTF. The CDR3 DNA is TGTGCCAGCTCACCCGATCAGGGTTCGGCCTATGGCTACACCTTC.

CDR3 nucleotides: TGTGCCTGGAGTGAGAACTCCTACGAGCAGTACTTC. Translated: CAWSENSYEQYF. V is TRBV30 and J is TRBJ2-7; D gene uncertain. The CDR3 totals 12 residues. Germline lookup yields CDR1 GTSNPN and CDR2 SVGIG (reference sequence). V lost 1 base to trimming and J lost 0 bases, with 4 bases between them.

In this sample, this clone turned up a few times. The chain recombines TRBV27 with TRBJ2-5; D is undetermined. The CDR3 consists of 14 residues. Germline V gene lookup returns CDR1 MNHEY and CDR2 SMNVEV (reference sequence). Trimming cost V 2 bases and J 5 bases, with 12 bases left between them. The DNA of the CDR3 is TGTGCCAGCAGTTTAGGCTCCCGACGGGAGACCCAGTACTTC. It encodes CASSLGSRRETQYF.

This chain links TRBV27 with TRBJ1-5, with D unresolved. Germline loops: CDR1 MNHEY, CDR2 SMNVEV (reference sequence). This CDR3 comprises 17 residues. V lost 0 bases, J lost 3 bases, and 15 bases lay in between. The CDR3 DNA reads as TGTGCCAGCAGTTTATCTGGGTTTGTGGGTTTCAATCAGCCCCAGCATTTT. This codes for CASSLSGFVGFNQPQHF.

The V and J genes are TRBV6-1 and TRBJ1-5; TRBD1 might be the D (6 bases). V lost 4 bases and J lost 3, with 13 bases in between. Germline V lookup: CDR1 MNHNS, CDR2 SASEGT. The CDR3 covers 15 residues. DNA of the CDR3: TGTGCCAGCAGTGGGGGGCGGGGGAACAATCAGCCCCAGCATTTT. Its protein is CASSGGRGNNQPQHF.

The genes are TRBV6-1 and TRBJ2-2; D is ambiguous. CDR3 length equals 15 residues. The V end was cut by 5 bases, the J end by 1 base, with 11 bases between. Germline CDR1 and CDR2: MNHNS and SASEGT. Here the CDR3 reads CASSLGALNTGELFF. The DNA of the CDR3 is TGTGCCAGCAGTCTGGGTGCTTTGAACACCGGGGAGCTGTTTTTT.

This clone was observed a single time. The chain couples TRBV4-2 to TRBJ2-7; 14 bases line up with TRBD2. V lost 0 bases and J lost 7; bases outside the gene matches: 8. CDR1 and CDR2 (germline): LGHNA, YNFKEQ. CDR3 length: 17 amino acids. The CDR3 DNA sequence: TGTGCCAGCAGCCAAGAGTCGACTAGCGGGAGGGCCAGGGAGCAGTACTTC. Its protein is CASSQESTSGRAREQYF.

The V and J genes are TRBV7-9 and TRBJ2-2, with D possibly being TRBD2 (5 bases). From germline, CDR1 is SEHNR and CDR2 FQNEAQ (reference sequence). V dropped 0 bases and J dropped 0 bases, with 11 bases sitting between them. The CDR3 loop spans 17 amino acids. In DNA, the CDR3 is TGTGCCAGCAGCTTAGCGCTGAGCGGCGCGAACACCGGGGAGCTGTTTTTT. Translation gives CASSLALSGANTGELFF.

The chain employs TRBV5-1 and TRBJ2-1; tentative D call: TRBD2 (6 bases). Germline CDR1 reads SGHRS; CDR2 reads YFSETQ. The V and J ends lost 0 bases and 6 bases respectively, with 13 bases between them. The length of the CDR3 is 15 residues. This chain's CDR3 is CASSLGRLESNEQFF. The CDR3 nucleotides read TGCGCCAGCAGCTTGGGGAGACTAGAAAGCAATGAGCAGTTCTTC.

The chain combines TRBV7-9 with TRBJ2-7; 8 bases agree with TRBD1. Germline V gene data show CDR1 as SEHNR and CDR2 as FQNEAQ (reference sequence). V shed 5 bases, J shed 0 bases, and the junction held 3 bases outside the gene matches. CDR3 length: 14 amino acids. The CDR3 sequence: CASSQGTGSYEQYF. Here the CDR3 DNA reads TGTGCCAGCAGCCAAGGGACAGGCTCCTACGAGCAGTACTTC.

The rearrangement uses TRBV28 and TRBJ1-1; no reliable D call. From germline, CDR1 is MDHEN and CDR2 SYDVKM. Trimming shortened V by 6 bases and J by 2 bases, and 22 bases separated the two germline ends. This CDR3 comprises 17 residues. For the CDR3, the DNA is TGTGCCAGCAGCCAATACGGCAGGAGAGTAAAAAACACTGAAGCTTTCTTT. This codes for CASSQYGRRVKNTEAFF.

This clone showed up just a few times. V usage is TRBV6-1 and J usage is TRBJ2-7; 9 nucleotides line up with TRBD1. In germline, CDR1 is MNHNS, CDR2 SASEGT. The CDR3 has 15 residues. Unmatched junction bases numbered 9, after V lost 6 bases and J lost 3 bases. The CDR3, as DNA: TGTGCCAGCAGCGATCCGGGACAGGGCCTCTACGAGCAGTACTTC. It specifies CASSDPGQGLYEQYF.

V gene TRBV19 combines with J gene TRBJ1-1, with a possible D match to TRBD1 (6 bases). Deletions cut 1 base from V and 2 bases from J, with 14 bases between. The CDR3 runs 16 residues. Germline V gene data show CDR1 as LNHDA and CDR2 as SQIVND (reference sequence). As DNA, the CDR3 is TGTGCCAGTAGTATAGTCTTGTTACAGGGTAACACTGAAGCTTTCTTT. Its protein is CASSIVLLQGNTEAFF.

V gene TRBV11-2 combines with J gene TRBJ2-6; 8 bases map to TRBD1. The germline CDR1 and CDR2 sequences are SGHAT and FQNNGV. V lost 0 bases and J lost 3; bases outside the gene matches: 10. The CDR3 is 19 residues long. The CDR3 DNA sequence: TGTGCCAGCAGCTTAGAGGCGGGACAGGCCTTGGATGGGGCCAACGTCCTGACTTTC. This sequence encodes CASSLEAGQALDGANVLTF.

The rearrangement uses TRBV27 and TRBJ1-2; a possible D gene is TRBD1 (5 bases). Deletions cut 3 bases from V and 8 bases from J, with 16 bases between. The CDR3 totals 14 residues. Germline V gives CDR1 MNHEY, CDR2 SMNVEV (reference sequence). DNA of the CDR3: TGTGCCAGCAGTTTGGTACTAAAGGGGCCCGGCTACACCTTC. This translates into CASSLVLKGPGYTF.

The rearrangement links TRBV29-1 to TRBJ1-5; a weak D match, TRBD1 (5 bases). The V end lost 4 bases, the J end lost 6 bases, and 10 bases lay between the germline ends. The CDR3 runs 12 residues. Per the germline V gene, CDR1 is SQVTM and CDR2 is ANQGSEA. CDR3 bases: TGCAGCGTTGGAGGGGAGAGTCAGCCCCAGCATTTT. The encoded protein is CSVGGESQPQHF.

The rearrangement uses TRBV7-9 and TRBJ2-2, with D perhaps TRBD1 (5 bases). This CDR3 has 13 residues. The V gene lost 1 base and the J gene lost 9 bases, with 9 bases spanning the gap. Germline assignment: CDR1 SEHNR and CDR2 FQNEAQ (reference sequence). CDR3 nucleotide sequence: TGTGCCAGCAGCTTAGAAGGGGATAGGGAGCTGTTTTTT. Translated: CASSLEGDRELFF.

The J gene is TRBJ2-5, the V gene TRBV6-1; the D gene is possibly TRBD2 (5 bases). CDR1 is MNHNS and CDR2 is SASEGT in the germline V gene. CDR3 length: 15 residues. The V end was cut by 5 bases, the J end by 4 bases, with 17 bases between. CDR3 in amino acids: CASSLVARFGETQYF. CDR3 DNA sequence: TGTGCCAGCAGTCTCGTAGCGCGATTTGGAGAGACCCAGTACTTC.

CDR3 sequence reads: CASSHSSGSGSYEQYF. The CDR3 coding sequence is TGTGCCAGCAGCCACTCCAGCGGGAGTGGGTCCTACGAGCAGTACTTC. The V and J genes are TRBV6-6 and TRBJ2-7, with 8 bases matching TRBD2. CDR3 length: 16 amino acids. Germline CDR1 MNHNY, CDR2 SVGAGI (reference sequence). The J segment lost 1 base and the V segment lost 6 bases, leaving 11 bases of the junction unmatched.

The chain links TRBV6-5 to TRBJ1-4, with unresolved D. Trimming took 6 bases from V and 4 from J, leaving 12 bases between them. This CDR3 contains 14 residues. Per the germline V gene, CDR1 is MNHEY and CDR2 is SVGAGI. The CDR3 DNA reads TGTGCCAGCAGCCCCCGACGGTATAATGAAAAACTGTTTTTT. As protein: CASSPRRYNEKLFF.

The chain combines TRBV12-5 with TRBJ1-2; D gene ambiguous. The CDR3 is made up of 12 amino acids. V was shortened by 0 bases and J by 10 bases, with 9 bases between the two germline ends. Germline CDR1 is LGHNT and CDR2 is FRNRAP. The CDR3 region is CASGLVPGAYTF. The CDR3 DNA reads TGTGCTAGTGGTTTGGTGCCGGGAGCCTACACCTTC.

In its sample, this clone was seen once. This chain links TRBV4-3 with TRBJ1-1; D unresolved. The CDR3 runs 15 residues. Germline V lookup: CDR1 LGHNA, CDR2 YSLEER. Between the trimmed V and J ends, which lost 2 bases and 6 bases, there was a span of 16 bases. CDR3 residues: CASSQSGGSLSEAFF. In DNA, the CDR3 is TGCGCCAGCAGCCAATCCGGCGGCAGTCTATCTGAAGCTTTCTTT.

The DNA of the CDR3 is TGTGCCAGCGCTAAGGGACACACCGGGTTCACAGATACGCAGTATTTT. Its translation: CASAKGHTGFTDTQYF. The chain joins TRBV13 to TRBJ2-3, with D possibly matching TRBD1 (6 bases). The CDR3 extends over 16 amino acids. Germline V gene data show CDR1 as PRHDT and CDR2 as FYEKMQ (reference sequence). V was pared by 8 bases and J by 2 bases, with 20 bases between.

The chain combines TRBV2 with TRBJ1-3, with a possible D match to TRBD1 (6 bases). The CDR3 is 15 residues long. From germline, CDR1 is SNHLY and CDR2 FYNNEI. Trimming took off 7 bases at V and 0 bases at J, with 13 bases between the two ends. The CDR3 region is CASKDSFRSGNTIYF. The DNA of the CDR3 is TGTGCCAGCAAGGACAGCTTTCGCTCTGGAAACACCATATATTTT.

The chain joins TRBV19 to TRBJ2-1; the D is unclear. The V end lost 2 bases, the J end lost 8 bases, and 13 bases lay between the germline ends. Germline CDR1 and CDR2: LNHDA and SQIVND (reference sequence). The CDR3 loop spans 14 amino acids. CDR3 loop: CASSISHLKDEQFF. CDR3 bases: TGTGCCAGTAGTATAAGTCACTTGAAGGATGAGCAGTTCTTC.

To note about this clone: Relative to the germline gene, one junction end is altered; a read error may explain this. The CDR3 DNA follows: TGTGCTAGCAGCTTACACACTCGGGGTGGGCAGCCTCCTAACTATGGCTACACCTTC. Encoded protein: CASSLHTRGGQPPNYGYTF. The chain recombines TRBV7-7 with TRBJ1-2; D is undetermined. The germline CDR1 and CDR2 sequences are SSHAT and FNYEAQ (reference sequence). The CDR3 has 19 amino acids.

V gene TRBV25-1 combines with J gene TRBJ1-1, with D uncertain. Trimming removed 1 base at V and 4 bases at J, with 10 bases between. CDR3 length: 14 amino acids. Germline loops: CDR1 MGHDK, CDR2 SYGVNS. The CDR3 loop reads CASSEWRDSTEAFF. CDR3 nucleotide sequence: TGTGCCAGCAGTGAATGGAGGGATTCCACTGAAGCTTTCTTT. Looking up the rest from reference TRBV25-1 and TRBJ1-1 gives the full variable domain: EADIYQTPRYLVIGTGKKITLECSQTMGHDKMYWYQQDPGMELHLIHYSYGVNSTEKGDLSSESTVSRIRTEHFPLTLESARPSHTSQYLCASSEWRDSTEAFFGQGTRLTVV.

This clone has a handful of counts. The germline gene is not matched at one end of the junction; a read error may be the cause. This chain uses TRBV7-7 with TRBJ2-2, with D uncertain. The CDR3 spans 13 residues. Per germline, CDR1 SSHAT and CDR2 FNYEAQ (reference sequence). CDR3 sequence reads: CASSQGFAGELFF. The DNA of the CDR3 is TGTGCTAGCAGCCAAGGGTTCGCCGGGGAGCTGTTTTTT.

A word on this clone: The sample carries other DNA sequences with the same CDR3. The chain uses TRBV9 and TRBJ1-1, with 8 nucleotides matching TRBD1. Germline V gene sequence: CDR1 SGDLS, CDR2 YYNGEE. The CDR3 sequence is 15 residues long. With V trimmed by 0 bases and J by 5 bases, 6 bases remained unmatched. The DNA of the CDR3 is TGTGCCAGCAGCGTAGGATGGACAGGGAATACTGAAGCTTTCTTT. Protein product: CASSVGWTGNTEAFF.

The chain combines TRBV5-1 with TRBJ2-7, with TRBD2 matching 8 bases. Germline CDR1 SGHRS, CDR2 YFSETQ. The junction had 7 bases not matched to a gene; V was cut back by 4 bases and J by 1 base. The CDR3 totals 15 residues. CDR3 sequence: CASSPESGRSYEQYF. The CDR3 nucleotides are TGCGCCAGCAGCCCAGAGAGCGGGAGATCCTACGAGCAGTACTTC.